This T cell receptor beta chain is drawn from a study of identical twins. Findings and caveats of the study: Whereas memory repertoires showed no such difference, abundant cord blood beta clonotypes carried fewer insertions.

MiXCR was run by TCRdb on the 5' RACE reads, yielding one entry per CDR3 protein. The sample gives 450,000 or so distinct CDR3 sequences, approximately 15% of which show up once; about 1% is in the top ten. Note on this clonotype: Its antigen is not known.

Germline assignment: CDR1 SQVTM and CDR2 ANQGSEA. This CDR3 is built from 12 residues. Unmatched junction bases numbered 9, after V lost 7 bases and J lost 9 bases. This same sample was also part of a study on yellow fever vaccine responses in identical twins.

The sample was CD4+ T cells sorted from blood. This sequence was found in a woman younger than 30 in good health. The rearrangement joins TRBV29-1 to TRBJ1-2; 9 nucleotides match TRBD1. The CDR3: CSARTGASSYTF. The DNA of the CDR3 is TGCAGCGCAAGGACAGGGGCTTCTAGCTACACCTTC.